One sample yielded the 30 T cell receptor beta chains listed below, sequenced in a study of metastatic and nonmetastatic thyroid tumors. Among the patients, none had received any treatment before thyroid surgery. TCRdb reanalyzed the PCR reads via MiXCR. The table lists roughly 40,000 clones, roughly a sixth of them singletons, with around 9.9% in the top ten. The sequencing sample was made of tumor tissue. The receptors stem from a female donor with papillary thyroid cancer or a benign thyroid nodule (not recorded which). Some clones in this sample may be carry-over from other donors' samples.

Note on this clone: An end of the junction differs from the germline gene, which may be a read error. J is TRBJ2-5 and V is TRBV11-2; D is possibly TRBD1 (5 bases). Germline V gene lookup returns CDR1 SGHAT and CDR2 FQNNGV. The CDR3 is 15 residues long. The CDR3 region has the DNA TGTGCCATCAGCTTCCCGACAGTGGGACAAGAGACCCAGTACTTC. Amino acid sequence: CAISFPTVGQETQYF.

This clone came up a few times. V and J are TRBV19 and TRBJ1-2, with D possibly TRBD1 on 6 matching bases. The germline gives CDR1 LNHDA, CDR2 SQIVND (reference sequence). Trimming stripped 3 bases from V and 8 bases from J, with 16 bases between. The CDR3 runs to 14 residues. CDR3 coding DNA: TGTGCCAGTAGTATCCCACAGGGTTTCTGCGGCTACACCTTC. It specifies CASSIPQGFCGYTF.

As regards this clone: An end of the junction differs from the germline gene, which may be a read error. This chain uses TRBV3-1 with TRBJ1-1; D might be TRBD1 (6 bases). The germline V gene encodes CDR1 LGHDT and CDR2 YNNKEL (reference sequence). The CDR3 is made up of 13 amino acids. CDR3 sequence: CASSPFRRGEALF. The CDR3 coding sequence is TGTGCCAGCAGCCCCTTCCGCAGGGGAGAAGCCTTATTT.

The sample holds a few counts of this clone. CDR3: CASRNSRRNQETQYF. DNA for the CDR3: TGTGCCAGCAGGAACTCCAGGCGGAACCAAGAGACCCAGTACTTC. This chain uses TRBV5-8 with TRBJ2-5; D unclear. This CDR3 spans 15 amino acids. V lost 5 bases and J 0 bases, leaving 14 bases between the germline ends. Per germline, CDR1 SGHTS and CDR2 YDEGEE.

This clone was observed at least ten times. CDR3 sequence: CASSLESVVRETQYF. DNA of the CDR3: TGTGCCAGCAGCTTGGAGTCAGTTGTTCGGGAGACCCAGTACTTC. The chain links TRBV5-8 to TRBJ2-5; D remains unclear. Germline CDR1 and CDR2: SGHTS and YDEGEE. The CDR3 totals 15 residues. V dropped 0 bases and J dropped 5 bases, with 14 bases sitting between them.

In this sample, this clone turned up many times. The chain employs TRBV20-1 and TRBJ2-4; possibly TRBD2 for D (7 bases). Germline V CDR1 and CDR2: DFQATT, SNEGSKA (reference sequence). The CDR3 runs to 14 residues. Trimming removed 4 bases at V and 9 bases at J, with 19 bases between. The CDR3 bases are TGCAGTGCTACCGGGGGGACACGTCTCGGCATTCAGTACTTC. Translating gives CSATGGTRLGIQYF.

This clone was observed many times. The CDR3 spells CAWNPGTGGYEQYF. DNA for the CDR3: TGTGCCTGGAATCCCGGGACAGGGGGCTACGAGCAGTACTTC. This chain uses TRBV30 with TRBJ2-7; 11 positions match TRBD1. This CDR3 comprises 14 residues. With V trimmed by 4 bases and J by 3 bases, 5 bases remained unmatched. Germline lookup yields CDR1 GTSNPN and CDR2 SVGIG (reference sequence). Based on the CDR3 plus reference TRBV30 and TRBJ2-7, the full variable domain is SQTIHQWPATLVQPVGSPLSLECTVEGTSNPNLYWYRQAAGRGLQLLFYSVGIGQISSEVPQNLSASRPQDRQFILSSKKLLLSDSGFYLCAWNPGTGGYEQYFGPGTRLTVT.

This clone was seen only a few times. The chain recombines TRBV19 with TRBJ2-7; the match to TRBD1 covers 9 bases. The CDR3 runs 15 residues. With 7 bases clipped from V and 3 bases from J, the junction kept 10 bases outside the gene matches. Germline lookup yields CDR1 LNHDA and CDR2 SQIVND (reference sequence). Here the CDR3 reads CASILSVTGGYEQYF. The CDR3 region has the DNA TGTGCCAGTATTTTATCGGTGACAGGGGGCTACGAGCAGTACTTC. The variable domain in full, with the rest retrieved from reference TRBV19 and TRBJ2-7, is DGGITQSPKYLFRKEGQNVTLSCEQNLNHDAMYWYRQDPGQGLRLIYYSQIVNDFQKGDIAEGYSVSREKKESFPLTVTSAQKNPTAFYLCASILSVTGGYEQYFGPGTRLTVT.

Many counts were recorded for this clone. The chain uses TRBV19 and TRBJ1-5; the D is unclear. Germline CDR1 LNHDA, CDR2 SQIVND (reference sequence). This CDR3 has 13 residues. V lost 2 bases and J 6 bases, leaving 8 bases between the germline ends. CDR3 region: CASSIIVSQPQHF. The CDR3 DNA sequence: TGTGCCAGTAGTATAATAGTCAGTCAGCCCCAGCATTTT.

This clone was observed at least ten times. The CDR3 region is CSARTGRLVTQYF. The CDR3 coding sequence is TGCAGTGCTAGGACAGGGCGTTTGGTCACGCAGTATTTT. The rearrangement uses TRBV20-1 and TRBJ2-3, with 7 bases matching TRBD1. Germline trimming cut 3 bases from V and 9 bases from J; bases unmatched to any gene: 9. Germline V gives CDR1 DFQATT, CDR2 SNEGSKA (reference sequence). The CDR3 is 13 amino acids.

This clone showed up just once. The chain links TRBV10-3 to TRBJ2-7; either TRBD1 or TRBD2 may fit D (7 bases each). Germline lookup yields CDR1 ENHRY and CDR2 SYGVKD. V was pared by 6 bases and J by 9 bases, with 33 bases between. This CDR3 is built from 18 residues. The CDR3 DNA sequence: TGTGCCATCAGGGGGGGGGACAGTCCTAGCGGTACCCTCTACCGGCAGTACTTC. It is translated as CAIRGGDSPSGTLYRQYF.

This clone was recorded at least ten times. V usage is TRBV5-1 and J usage is TRBJ2-7; no clear D. Per the germline V gene, CDR1 is SGHRS and CDR2 is YFSETQ. This CDR3 region has 13 residues. Deletions cut 3 bases from V and 7 bases from J, with 14 bases between. In DNA form, the CDR3 reads TGCGCCAGCAGCTCAAACCGGAGACGGGAGCAGTACTTC. Residues: CASSSNRRREQYF.

V is TRBV19 and J is TRBJ1-1; D unresolved. The CDR3 runs to 14 residues. Germline values: CDR1 LNHDA, CDR2 SQIVND (reference sequence). Between the trimmed V and J ends, which lost 2 bases and 1 base, there was a span of 8 bases. CDR3 residues: CASSISHENTEAFF. CDR3 bases: TGTGCCAGTAGTATATCTCACGAGAACACTGAAGCTTTCTTT.

In the case of this clone: A clone one base away is much larger, so this may be a read error. The chain carries TRBV7-3 and TRBJ1-1; unclear D gene. The ends were cut back, 5 bases at V and 2 bases at J, with 15 bases in the middle. The CDR3 runs 15 residues. Germline-derived CDR1 and CDR2 are SGHTA and FQGTGA. The CDR3 nucleotides are TGTGCCAGCAGCCCGGACGCCCGCCTTAACACTGAAGCTTTCTTT. Protein sequence: CASSPDARLNTEAFF. Combining the CDR3 with reference TRBV7-3 and TRBJ1-1 gives the whole variable domain GAGVSQTPSNKVTEKGKYVELRCDPISGHTALYWYRQSLGQGPEFLIYFQGTGAADDSGLPNDRFFAVRPEGSVSTLKIQRTERGDSAVYLCASSPDARLNTEAFFGQGTRLTVV.

This clone was seen ten or more times. The rearrangement uses TRBV20-1 and TRBJ2-2; 11 nucleotides agree with TRBD2. CDR1 is DFQATT and CDR2 is SNEGSKA in the germline V gene (reference sequence). The CDR3 runs to 17 residues. Trimming removed 3 bases from V and 5 bases from J; junction bases left unmatched: 11. The CDR3 sequence: CSARRVAGGPGTGELFF. The CDR3 DNA follows: TGCAGTGCTAGGAGGGTAGCGGGAGGGCCTGGAACCGGGGAGCTGTTTTTT.

This clone was observed at least ten times. Other DNA sequences in this sample translate to the same CDR3. The gene calls are TRBV12-3 or TRBV12-4 and TRBJ2-2; D is unclear. The germline V and J ends were trimmed by 3 bases and 3 bases, with 11 bases remaining between them. The CDR3 is made up of 15 amino acids. This CDR3 reads CASSFYSLDTGELFF. CDR3 DNA sequence: TGTGCCAGCAGTTTTTACTCCCTGGACACCGGGGAGCTGTTTTTT.

This clone showed up many times. The chain carries TRBV20-1 and TRBJ2-7, with a weak D call TRBD2 (5 bases). Deletions cut 3 bases from V and 4 bases from J, with 16 bases between. The CDR3 extends over 14 amino acids. Germline V gene lookup returns CDR1 DFQATT and CDR2 SNEGSKA (reference sequence). CDR3 sequence (DNA): TGCAGTGCTAGGCCAGCTAAACGCGGGTACGAGCAGTACTTC. Protein sequence: CSARPAKRGYEQYF.

The sample holds many counts of this clone. The chain is built from TRBV19 and TRBJ1-5; D is perhaps TRBD1 (5 bases). The CDR3 length is 17 residues. Trimming shortened V by 8 bases and J by 2 bases, and 22 bases separated the two germline ends. Germline V gene sequence: CDR1 LNHDA, CDR2 SQIVND (reference sequence). In DNA, the CDR3 is TGTGCCAGTGCCCGGATCGGGGGAGGAAGTCGCAATCAGCCCCAGCATTTT. Protein: CASARIGGGSRNQPQHF.

CDR3: CASIAEAVSGNEQFF. DNA of the CDR3: TGTGCCAGCATCGCCGAAGCGGTATCAGGAAATGAGCAGTTCTTC. This rearrangement joins TRBV7-8 to TRBJ2-1, with D possibly TRBD2 on 5 matching bases. Germline V CDR1 and CDR2: SGHVS, FQNEAQ. The germline V and J ends were trimmed by 7 bases and 7 bases, with 20 bases remaining between them. The length of the CDR3 is 15 residues.

This clone was seen ten or more times. The chain has TRBV4-3 and TRBJ2-3; the match to TRBD1 covers 7 bases. The CDR3 is 17 amino acids. CDR1 is LGHNA, CDR2 YSLEER, per germline. The V gene end was trimmed by 0 bases and the J gene end by 7 bases; junction bases not matched to a gene: 13. The CDR3 bases are TGCGCCAGCAGCCAAGATCAAAATTCGAAGGGGGCATATACGCAGTATTTT. It codes for CASSQDQNSKGAYTQYF.

This clone was picked up many times. V usage is TRBV3-1 and J usage is TRBJ1-2; D gene unclear. The CDR3 runs 16 residues. V was pared by 3 bases and J by 2 bases, with 16 bases between. Germline lookup yields CDR1 LGHDT and CDR2 YNNKEL (reference sequence). The chain's CDR3 is CASSHATRGMNYGYTF. CDR3 DNA: TGTGCCAGCAGCCATGCCACACGGGGAATGAACTATGGCTACACCTTC. The whole variable domain, remainder taken from reference TRBV3-1 and TRBJ1-2, is DTAVSQTPKYLVTQMGNDKSIKCEQNLGHDTMYWYKQDSKKFLKIMFSYNNKELIINETVPNRFSPKSPDKAHLNLHINSLELGDSAVYFCASSHATRGMNYGYTFGSGTRLTVV.

This chain links TRBV4-1 with TRBJ2-7; the D gene is possibly TRBD2 (5 bases). The CDR3 length is 16 residues. Germline CDR1 is MGHRA and CDR2 is YSYEKL. The V end lost 3 bases, the J end lost 0 bases, and 15 bases lay between the germline ends. CDR3 bases: TGCGCCAGCAGCCACGTAGGGAAAGAGGGCTCCTACGAGCAGTACTTC. It codes for CASSHVGKEGSYEQYF.

Ten or more counts support this clone. Other DNA sequences in this specimen translate into the identical CDR3. This sequence joins TRBV7-2 and TRBJ1-5; D unresolved. Germline lookup yields CDR1 SGHTA and CDR2 FQGNSA. The V gene lost 0 bases and the J gene lost 2 bases, with 8 bases spanning the gap. The CDR3 loop spans 15 amino acids. CDR3 residues: CASSLAPFGNQPQHF. In DNA form, the CDR3 reads TGTGCCAGCAGCTTAGCCCCCTTTGGCAATCAGCCCCAGCATTTT.

The rearrangement joins TRBV11-1 to TRBJ1-1; 9 bases fit TRBD1. Looked up from germline, CDR1 is SGHAT and CDR2 is FQDESV (reference sequence). The CDR3 has 16 residues. With V trimmed by 6 bases and J by 0 bases, 8 bases remained unmatched. The CDR3 loop is CASRLPQGAMNTEAFF. Written as DNA, the CDR3 is TGTGCCAGCAGGCTGCCACAGGGGGCAATGAACACTGAAGCTTTCTTT.

This clone was detected many times. The rearrangement uses TRBV9 and TRBJ1-1; D ambiguous. The V gene lost 4 bases and the J gene lost 2 bases, with 6 bases spanning the gap. The CDR3 contains 12 residues. Germline CDR1 SGDLS, CDR2 YYNGEE. The CDR3 loop reads CASSPDNTEAFF. CDR3 DNA sequence: TGTGCCAGCAGCCCCGATAACACTGAAGCTTTCTTT.

This clone was found a few times. The sample holds other DNA sequences that translate to the same CDR3. V usage is TRBV15 and J usage is TRBJ2-5, with unresolved D. V lost 9 bases and J 3 bases, leaving 23 bases between the germline ends. The germline V gene has CDR1 LNHNV and CDR2 YYDKDF (reference sequence). The CDR3 has 16 amino acids. The CDR3, as DNA: TGTGCCACTAGACCGGGCGTCGGTGGCCCGGAAGAGACCCAGTACTTC. This encodes CATRPGVGGPEETQYF.

In regard to this clone: One end of the junction fails to match germline, which may point to a read error. The chain uses TRBV19 and TRBJ1-5; D is ambiguous. CDR3 length equals 17 residues. Looked up from germline, CDR1 is LNHDA and CDR2 is SQIVND (reference sequence). The CDR3 loop is CAISPSGPCDGNQPQHF. The CDR3 nucleotides read TGTGCCATTAGTCCCTCAGGCCCTTGTGACGGCAATCAGCCCCAGCATTTT.

Regarding this clone: Mismatch with germline at one junction end may stem from a read error. The rearrangement uses TRBV7-8 and TRBJ1-1, with 7 bases identical to TRBD1. CDR3 length equals 14 residues. Germline CDR1 is SGHVS and CDR2 is FQNEAQ. CDR3: CASSLGRDSTESFF. DNA of the CDR3: TGTGCCAGCAGCTTAGGTCGGGACAGTACTGAATCTTTCTTT.

This chain links TRBV11-2 with TRBJ2-7; 10 nucleotides match TRBD2. V lost 0 bases, J lost 6 bases, and 11 bases stayed unmatched. This CDR3 comprises 17 residues. Germline V gene data show CDR1 as SGHAT and CDR2 as FQNNGV. The CDR3 DNA sequence: TGTGCCAGCAGCTTAGATTGGGGTCTAGCGGGGGCCCGCGAGCAGTACTTC. Translated, it gives CASSLDWGLAGAREQYF.

Many counts were recorded for this clone. The genes are TRBV5-1 and TRBJ1-6; 8 nucleotides agree with TRBD1. Losses at the gene ends were 4 bases for V and 5 bases for J; bases not matched to a gene: 5. CDR1 and CDR2 (germline): SGHRS, YFSETQ. The CDR3 sequence is 15 residues long. This chain's CDR3 is CASSLDRGHNSPLHF. In DNA form, the CDR3 reads TGCGCCAGCAGCCTAGACAGGGGCCATAATTCACCCCTCCACTTT.